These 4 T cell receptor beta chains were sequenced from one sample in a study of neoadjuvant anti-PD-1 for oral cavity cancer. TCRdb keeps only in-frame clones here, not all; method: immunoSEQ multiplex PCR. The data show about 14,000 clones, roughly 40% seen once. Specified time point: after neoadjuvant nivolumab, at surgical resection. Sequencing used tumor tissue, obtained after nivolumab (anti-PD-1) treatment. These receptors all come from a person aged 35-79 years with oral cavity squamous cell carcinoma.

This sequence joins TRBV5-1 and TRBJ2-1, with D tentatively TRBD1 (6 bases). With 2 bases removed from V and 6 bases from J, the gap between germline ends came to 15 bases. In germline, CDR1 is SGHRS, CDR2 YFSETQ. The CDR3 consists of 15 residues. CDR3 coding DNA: TGCGCCAGCAGCTTCGCTCAAGACAGGACCAATGAGCAGTTCTTC. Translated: CASSFAQDRTNEQFF.

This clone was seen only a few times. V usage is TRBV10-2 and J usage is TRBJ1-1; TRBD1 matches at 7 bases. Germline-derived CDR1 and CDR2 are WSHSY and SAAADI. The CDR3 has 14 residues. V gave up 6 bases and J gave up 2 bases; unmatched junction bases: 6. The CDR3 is CASRSGTENTEAFF. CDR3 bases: TGCGCCAGCAGATCCGGGACAGAAAACACTGAAGCTTTCTTT.

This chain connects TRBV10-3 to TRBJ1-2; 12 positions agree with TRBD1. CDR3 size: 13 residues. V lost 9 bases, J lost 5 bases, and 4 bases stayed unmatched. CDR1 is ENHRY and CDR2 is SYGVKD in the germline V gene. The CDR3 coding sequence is TGTGCCATGATGGGACAGGGGGCGTATGGCTACACCTTC. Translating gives CAMMGQGAYGYTF.

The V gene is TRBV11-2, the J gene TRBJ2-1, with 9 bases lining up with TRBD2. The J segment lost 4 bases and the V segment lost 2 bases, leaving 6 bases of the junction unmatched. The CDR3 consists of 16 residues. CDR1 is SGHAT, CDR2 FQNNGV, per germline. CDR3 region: CASSLRGGAGYNEQFF. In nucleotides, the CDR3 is TGTGCCAGCAGCTTACGCGGGGGGGCCGGGTACAATGAGCAGTTCTTC.